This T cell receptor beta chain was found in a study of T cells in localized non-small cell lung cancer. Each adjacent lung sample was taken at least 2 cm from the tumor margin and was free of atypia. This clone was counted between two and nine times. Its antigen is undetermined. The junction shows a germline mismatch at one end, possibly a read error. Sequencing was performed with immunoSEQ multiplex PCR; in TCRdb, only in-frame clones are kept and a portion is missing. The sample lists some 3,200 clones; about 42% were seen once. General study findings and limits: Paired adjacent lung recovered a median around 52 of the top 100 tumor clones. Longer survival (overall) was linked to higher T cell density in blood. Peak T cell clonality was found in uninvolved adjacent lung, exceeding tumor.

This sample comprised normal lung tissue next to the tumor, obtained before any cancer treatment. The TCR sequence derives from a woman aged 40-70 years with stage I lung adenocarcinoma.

CDR3 amino acids: CASSPPKGQSHF. CDR3 in DNA: TGTGCCAGCAGTCCCCCGAAGGGACAGTCGCACTTC. V and J are TRBV28 and TRBJ2-7; 7 positions agree with TRBD1. The CDR3 has 12 residues. CDR1 MDHEN and CDR2 SYDVKM come from the germline V gene.